A selection of T cell receptor beta chains follows, all from one sample in a study of vaccination and CD4 T cells after COVID-19. Antigen specificity for these receptors is unknown. TCRdb recomputed calls from the PCR reads with MiXCR, one row per CDR3 protein. This repertoire shows 16,000 or so distinct CDR3 sequences, approximately 47% found once; its top ten account for approximately 13%. Input material: CD4+ T cells from blood, cultured in vitro. All receptors derive from a human donor who had recovered from COVID-19. Both conserved end residues are part of each CDR3. A D gene is named only where the DNA matches it firmly. Clone size appears in some rows only: once, few, many, or a class for an expanded clone.

size: .; J: TRBJ1-1; D: .; V: TRBV19; DNA: TGTGCCAGTAGTTACCGGAGTAACACTGAAGCTTTCTTT; CDR3: CASSYRSNTEAFF
size: few; J: TRBJ1-1; D: .; V: TRBV27; DNA: TGTGCCAGCGGGGTGCCGAACACTGAAGCTTTCTTT; CDR3: CASGVPNTEAFF
size: .; J: TRBJ2-1; D: .; V: TRBV7-7; DNA: TGTGCTAGCAGCTGGGCGGCCGGGACCGCACACAATGAGCAGTTCTTC; CDR3: CASSWAAGTAHNEQFF
size: medium-sized; J: TRBJ1-2; D: TRBD1; V: TRBV6-1; DNA: TGTGCCAGCGGGAAGGACAGGGGAGTCGTTCGCACCTTC; CDR3: CASGKDRGVVRTF
size: .; J: TRBJ1-2; D: TRBD1; V: TRBV7-9; DNA: TGTGCCAGCAGCATCGACAGGGGCGCGGGTGGCTACACCTTC; CDR3: CASSIDRGAGGYTF
size: .; J: TRBJ2-4; D: .; V: TRBV12-3/TRBV12-4; DNA: TGTGCCAGCAGTTTCGGAGGGCTAGCCAAAAACATTCAGTACTTC; CDR3: CASSFGGLAKNIQYF
size: few; J: TRBJ1-2; D: .; V: TRBV6-1; DNA: TGTGCCAGCAGGATCTCCCTGGGATTCGACTATGGCTACACCTTC; CDR3: CASRISLGFDYGYTF
size: .; J: TRBJ1-2; D: .; V: TRBV7-2; DNA: TGTGCCAGCAGAGCCGGGACGACCTCTAACTATGGCTACACCTTC; CDR3: CASRAGTTSNYGYTF
size: few; J: TRBJ2-3; D: .; V: TRBV5-1; DNA: TGCGCCAGCAGCTTGAACCAGGGCACAGATACGCAGTATTTT; CDR3: CASSLNQGTDTQYF
size: .; J: TRBJ1-1; D: .; V: TRBV7-3; DNA: TGTGCCAGTACCGGGCGGGGCACTGAAGCTTTCTTT; CDR3: CASTGRGTEAFF
size: .; J: TRBJ2-7; D: TRBD1; V: TRBV10-3; DNA: TGTGCCATCAGTCAAGAACCGGGACAGACCTACGAGCAGTACTTC; CDR3: CAISQEPGQTYEQYF